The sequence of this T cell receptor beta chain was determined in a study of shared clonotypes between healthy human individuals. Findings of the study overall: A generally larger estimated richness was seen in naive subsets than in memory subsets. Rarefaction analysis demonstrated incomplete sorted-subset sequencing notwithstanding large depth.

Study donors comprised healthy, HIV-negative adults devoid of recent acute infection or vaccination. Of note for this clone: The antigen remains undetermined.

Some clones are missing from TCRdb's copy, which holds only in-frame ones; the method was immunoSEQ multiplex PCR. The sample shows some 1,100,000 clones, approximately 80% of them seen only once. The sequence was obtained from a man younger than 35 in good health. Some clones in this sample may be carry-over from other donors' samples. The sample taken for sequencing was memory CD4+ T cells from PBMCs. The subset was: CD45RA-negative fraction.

CDR3 nucleotide sequence: TGCGCCAGCAGCTTGGATCTAGCGGGAGGGGGTGAGCAGTTCTTC. It encodes CASSLDLAGGGEQFF. The V gene is TRBV5-1, the J gene TRBJ2-1, with 12 bases fitting TRBD2. Germline lookup yields CDR1 SGHRS and CDR2 YFSETQ. The CDR3 is made up of 15 amino acids. V shed 0 bases, J shed 9 bases, and the junction held 4 bases outside the gene matches.